One sample yielded the 7 T cell receptor beta chains listed below, sequenced in a study of blood T cell repertoires in COVID-19. Sequencing used immunoSEQ multiplex PCR; TCRdb keeps in-frame clones, though not all of them. The profile shows 97,000 or so clones, around four fifths of them singletons. The specimen was peripheral blood. These receptors were collected from a man between 65 and 85 years old with acute or convalescent COVID-19.

The genes are TRBV10-3 and TRBJ2-1, with D maybe TRBD2 (6 bases). CDR1 ENHRY and CDR2 SYGVKD come from the germline V gene. V lost 4 bases and J 0 bases, leaving 10 bases between the germline ends. This CDR3 has 15 residues. The CDR3 is CAISGGDRSYNEQFF. CDR3 in DNA: TGTGCCATCAGTGGCGGGGACCGCTCCTACAATGAGCAGTTCTTC.

V usage is TRBV6-5 and J usage is TRBJ2-1; TRBD1 agrees at 7 bases. The germline CDR1 and CDR2 sequences are MNHEY and SVGAGI. The CDR3 contains 14 residues. Losses at the gene ends were 6 bases for V and 4 bases for J; bases not matched to a gene: 6. CDR3 protein: CASSPGQIYNEQFF. CDR3 sequence (DNA): TGTGCCAGCAGCCCGGGACAGATTTACAATGAGCAGTTCTTC.

The chain uses TRBV18 and TRBJ2-1; 7 positions match TRBD2. The CDR3 has 16 amino acids. After removal of 6 bases from V and 1 base from J, the junction contained 9 bases not matched to a gene. Germline V gene sequence: CDR1 KGHSH, CDR2 LQKENI. CDR3 DNA sequence: TGTGCCAGCTCGCGGGCGGGAGACAGTTCCTACAATGAGCAGTTCTTC. This translates into CASSRAGDSSYNEQFF.

This chain connects TRBV7-8 to TRBJ2-2; no clear D. Germline values: CDR1 SGHVS, CDR2 FQNEAQ. With 1 base removed from V and 0 bases from J, the gap between germline ends came to 12 bases. CDR3 length equals 17 residues. CDR3 sequence reads: CASSLVLGIPNTGELFF. Here the CDR3 DNA reads TGTGCCAGCAGCTTAGTTTTGGGCATACCGAACACCGGGGAGCTGTTTTTT. Full variable domain (missing parts from reference TRBV7-8 and TRBJ2-2): GAGVSQSPRYKVAKRGQDVALRCDPISGHVSLFWYQQALGQGPEFLTYFQNEAQLDKSGLPSDRFFAERPEGSVSTLKIQRTQQEDSAVYLCASSLVLGIPNTGELFFGEGSRLTVL.

The chain links TRBV14 to TRBJ2-1; 8 bases are shared with TRBD2. V gave up 4 bases and J gave up 6 bases; unmatched junction bases: 8. Germline CDR1 is SGHDN and CDR2 is FVKESK. The CDR3 runs 15 residues. The CDR3 loop is CASSPRPSGGNEQFF. The CDR3 coding sequence is TGTGCCAGCAGCCCCCGGCCAAGCGGGGGCAATGAGCAGTTCTTC.

The chain's CDR3 is CASSLKVGDPEAFF. The CDR3 DNA reads TGTGCCAGCAGCTTAAAGGTCGGGGATCCTGAAGCTTTCTTT. The chain links TRBV7-3 to TRBJ1-1; D call uncertain. This CDR3 has 14 residues. Germline CDR1 is SGHTA and CDR2 is FQGTGA. The germline V and J ends were trimmed by 1 base and 6 bases, with 12 bases remaining between them. The full variable domain, its missing parts supplied by reference TRBV7-3 and TRBJ1-1, is GAGVSQTPSNKVTEKGKYVELRCDPISGHTALYWYRQSLGQGPEFLIYFQGTGAADDSGLPNDRFFAVRPEGSVSTLKIQRTERGDSAVYLCASSLKVGDPEAFFGQGTRLTVV.

The V and J genes are TRBV9 and TRBJ1-2, with a weak D call TRBD1 (6 bases). The V gene lost 0 bases and the J gene lost 8 bases, with 17 bases spanning the gap. This CDR3 is built from 15 residues. Per germline, CDR1 SGDLS and CDR2 YYNGEE. CDR3 in DNA: TGTGCCAGCAGCGTAGAAGGGGGGGGAGTCGGCGGCTACACCTTC. Protein product: CASSVEGGGVGGYTF.